What follows describes a single T cell receptor (beta chain). This sample was included in a study of blood T cell repertoires in COVID-19. Clones were sequenced by immunoSEQ multiplex PCR, and TCRdb holds only the in-frame ones, with some missing. Of under 250,000 clones listed, 84% were seen once; the top ten hold approximately 4.4%. Sequenced: peripheral blood. The receptor was derived from a man aged 50 to 59 with active or convalescent COVID-19.

Written as DNA, the CDR3 is TGTGCCAGCAGCCGAGCCGGGACAGGTGAAAAACTGTTTTTT. Its protein is CASSRAGTGEKLFF. This chain links TRBV3-1 (or the pseudogene TRBV3-2) with TRBJ1-4; TRBD1 aligns across 8 bases. V shed 4 bases, J shed 7 bases, and the junction held 5 bases outside the gene matches. Germline V gene data show CDR1 as LGHDT and CDR2 as YNNKEL (reference sequence). The CDR3 has 14 residues.